The 27 T cell receptor beta chains listed next were all sequenced from one sample in a study of OX40 agonist ivuxolimab in advanced cancers. Generated by immunoSEQ multiplex PCR, the TCRdb table keeps only in-frame clones and is missing some. The sample records some 42,000 clones, around 84% being singletons. The sample here was CD4+ or CD8+ T cells sorted from blood, taken in a trial of the OX40 agonist ivuxolimab. These receptors originate from an adult with an advanced solid tumor such as melanoma, head and neck, liver or kidney cancer.

About this clone: The same CDR3 can be traced to other DNA sequences in this sample. The CDR3, as DNA: TGTGCCAGCAGTTACATGGGGGCGGGTACCGAAGCTTTCTTT. It is translated as CASSYMGAGTEAFF. The chain has TRBV6-5 and TRBJ1-1; D may be TRBD1 (6 bases). The V gene lost 2 bases and the J gene lost 8 bases, with 15 bases spanning the gap. The CDR3 has 14 residues. Germline CDR1 MNHEY, CDR2 SVGAGI.

The CDR3 protein is CASSPGVMEQYF. In DNA, the CDR3 is TGTGCCAGCAGCCCAGGGGTCATGGAGCAGTACTTC. The J gene is TRBJ2-7, the V gene TRBV7-6; a weak D match, TRBD1 (6 bases). This CDR3 spans 12 amino acids. Germline loops: CDR1 SGHVS, CDR2 FNYEAQ. V was pared by 5 bases and J by 7 bases, with 12 bases between.

The gene calls are TRBV7-3 and TRBJ2-7; D is perhaps TRBD1 (5 bases). With 1 base removed from V and 3 bases from J, the gap between germline ends came to 7 bases. Germline V gene data show CDR1 as SGHTA and CDR2 as FQGTGA. The CDR3 has 13 residues. The CDR3, as DNA: TGTGCCAGCAGCTTAAGTCAGGGCTACGAGCAGTACTTC. Protein: CASSLSQGYEQYF.

This chain joins TRBV9 and TRBJ2-7; 9 nucleotides agree with TRBD1. This CDR3 is 15 amino acids long. Trimming cost V 0 bases and J 2 bases; bases outside gene matches: 3. CDR1 and CDR2 from the germline V gene are SGDLS and YYNGEE. In DNA form, the CDR3 reads TGTGCCAGCAGCGTAGAGGGGACAGGGCCCTACGAGCAGTACTTC. Translating gives CASSVEGTGPYEQYF.

This sequence joins TRBV19 and TRBJ2-3; D is possibly TRBD1 or TRBD2 (5 bases each). The CDR3 has 13 residues. Germline assignment: CDR1 LNHDA and CDR2 SQIVND (reference sequence). V lost 7 bases, J lost 5 bases, and 13 bases lay in between. CDR3 loop: CASIGMGVDTQYF. The CDR3 DNA reads as TGTGCCAGTATTGGAATGGGGGTAGATACGCAGTATTTT.

This clone was found a few times. Different DNA sequences within this sample yield the same CDR3. The rearrangement uses TRBV11-2 and TRBJ2-7; D unresolved. Germline CDR1 is SGHAT and CDR2 is FQNNGV. The CDR3 is 14 residues long. V dropped 3 bases and J dropped 3 bases, with 12 bases sitting between them. CDR3 sequence: CASSLGQNNYEQYF. The CDR3 bases are TGTGCCAGCAGCTTGGGTCAGAACAACTACGAGCAGTACTTC.

This sequence joins TRBV2 and TRBJ2-3, with 12 bases lining up with TRBD2. This CDR3 contains 19 residues. V lost 2 bases, J lost 3 bases, and 12 bases stayed unmatched. Germline V lookup: CDR1 SNHLY, CDR2 FYNNEI. CDR3: CASSEFLAGGTLKTDTQYF. The CDR3 DNA follows: TGTGCCAGCAGTGAATTCCTAGCGGGGGGGACTCTCAAAACAGATACGCAGTATTTT.

The chain has TRBV28 and TRBJ1-1, with D perhaps matching TRBD1 (5 bases). V was cut by 2 bases and J by 5 bases, with 9 bases left in between. The CDR3 has 13 residues. CDR1 is MDHEN, CDR2 SYDVKM, per germline. In DNA form, the CDR3 reads TGTGCCAGCAGTTTAAATCAGGGTACTGAAGCTTTCTTT. This encodes CASSLNQGTEAFF.

This chain links TRBV18 with TRBJ2-7; D perhaps matches TRBD1 (5 bases). Trimming cost V 5 bases and J 1 base, with 18 bases left between them. CDR1 is KGHSH and CDR2 is LQKENI in the germline V gene. CDR3 length equals 16 residues. The CDR3 bases are TGTGCCAGCTCAATTTACAGGAATATAAGGTCCTACGAGCAGTACTTC. It translates to CASSIYRNIRSYEQYF.

The rearrangement joins TRBV5-6 to TRBJ2-1, with D unresolved. Germline values: CDR1 SGHDT, CDR2 YYEEEE. V gave up 1 base and J gave up 5 bases, with 4 bases separating them. The length of the CDR3 is 12 residues. CDR3 sequence (DNA): TGTGCCAGCAGCTTGTGGGACAATGAGCAGTTCTTC. Translation gives CASSLWDNEQFF.

This clone came up once. V is TRBV9 and J is TRBJ2-7; TRBD1 aligns across 10 bases. V dropped 3 bases and J dropped 2; count of bases not matched to a gene: 5. Germline V gives CDR1 SGDLS, CDR2 YYNGEE. The CDR3 totals 15 residues. The CDR3 DNA sequence: TGTGCCAGCAGCGCGACAGGGGGCAATCCCTACGAGCAGTACTTC. Protein: CASSATGGNPYEQYF.

This chain connects TRBV28 to TRBJ1-6; 7 bases agree with TRBD1. The junction had 7 bases not matched to a gene; V was cut back by 5 bases and J by 0 bases. The CDR3 sequence is 17 residues long. The germline V gene encodes CDR1 MDHEN and CDR2 SYDVKM. The CDR3 coding sequence is TGTGCCAGCAGTCCCGGGACAGTAAGCTCCTATAATTCACCCCTCCACTTT. Translating gives CASSPGTVSSYNSPLHF.

The chain uses TRBV19 and TRBJ1-1, with D possibly TRBD1 on 5 matching bases. Trimming removed 6 bases at V and 6 bases at J, with 14 bases between. Germline V gene lookup returns CDR1 LNHDA and CDR2 SQIVND (reference sequence). CDR3 length: 13 residues. The CDR3 loop is CASSNYRQSEAFF. DNA for the CDR3: TGTGCCAGTAGCAACTACCGACAGTCTGAAGCTTTCTTT.

The chain is built from TRBV28 and TRBJ2-3; D is unresolved. Per germline, CDR1 MDHEN and CDR2 SYDVKM. Trimming took off 3 bases at V and 12 bases at J, with 22 bases between the two ends. The CDR3 length is 15 residues. The CDR3 region is CASSLDRILSPPQYF. Here the CDR3 DNA reads TGTGCCAGCAGTTTGGACCGTATCCTCTCTCCCCCCCAGTATTTT.

V usage is TRBV9 and J usage is TRBJ1-1; unclear D gene. This CDR3 spans 19 amino acids. V dropped 4 bases and J dropped 1 base, with 26 bases sitting between them. From germline, CDR1 is SGDLS and CDR2 YYNGEE. CDR3 region: CASSPPLGGNDFPNTEAFF. The CDR3, as DNA: TGTGCCAGCAGCCCCCCCCTTGGTGGGAACGACTTCCCGAACACTGAAGCTTTCTTT. The full variable domain, in which reference TRBV9 and TRBJ1-1 provide the parts outside the CDR3, is DSGVTQTPKHLITATGQRVTLRCSPRSGDLSVYWYQQSLDQGLQFLIQYYNGEERAKGNILERFSAQQFPDLHSELNLSSLELGDSALYFCASSPPLGGNDFPNTEAFFGQGTRLTVV.

CDR3 nucleotide sequence: TGTGCCAGTAGTATAGTACCTACTGGGGCCAACGTCCTGACTTTC. This codes for CASSIVPTGANVLTF. The genes are TRBV19 and TRBJ2-6; D ambiguous. The CDR3 totals 15 residues. The V and J ends lost 1 base and 2 bases respectively, with 6 bases between them. Looked up from germline, CDR1 is LNHDA and CDR2 is SQIVND (reference sequence).

This chain connects TRBV6-5 to TRBJ2-3; 7 bases align to TRBD1. CDR1 is MNHEY and CDR2 is SVGAGI in the germline V gene. The CDR3 contains 16 residues. Unmatched junction bases numbered 3, after V lost 0 bases and J lost 0 bases. The CDR3 region is CASSYSNRGSTDTQYF. The CDR3 nucleotides read TGTGCCAGCAGTTACTCGAACAGGGGCAGCACAGATACGCAGTATTTT.

This clone is a singleton in its sample. Germline is not matched at one junction end, which may reflect a read error. The V and J genes are TRBV5-4 and TRBJ2-5; D might be TRBD2 (5 bases). There are 16 residues in the CDR3. Germline V gene lookup returns CDR1 SGHNT and CDR2 YYREEE (reference sequence). The CDR3 DNA reads as TGCGCCAGCAGCCAAGAGGGCTTCCCCACGCGAGAGACCCAGTACTTC. Its protein is CASSQEGFPTRETQYF.

The CDR3 coding sequence is TGTGCCAGCAGCTCGGGACAGTACCACGAGCAGTACGTC. Protein: CASSSGQYHEQYV. V gene TRBV13 combines with J gene TRBJ2-7, with TRBD1 matching 7 bases. Germline V gene lookup returns CDR1 PRHDT and CDR2 FYEKMQ (reference sequence). The CDR3 totals 13 residues. Losses at the gene ends were 4 bases for V and 5 bases for J; bases not matched to a gene: 5.

The chain has TRBV6-4 and TRBJ2-1; perhaps TRBD1 as D (6 bases). CDR1 MRHNA and CDR2 SNTAGT come from the germline V gene. The germline V and J ends were trimmed by 2 bases and 4 bases, with 12 bases remaining between them. CDR3 size: 15 residues. CDR3 DNA: TGTGCCAGCAGTGACCCACCGGACAGATACAATGAGCAGTTCTTC. This encodes CASSDPPDRYNEQFF.

V is TRBV4-1 and J is TRBJ1-5; no clear D gene. Germline V gene data show CDR1 as MGHRA and CDR2 as YSYEKL. The germline V and J ends were trimmed by 5 bases and 2 bases, with 10 bases remaining between them. This CDR3 is 14 amino acids long. The CDR3 DNA follows: TGCGCCAGCAGCACATTACGTGGCAATCAGCCCCAGCATTTT. It specifies CASSTLRGNQPQHF.

This clone was seen more than once but under ten times. This chain connects TRBV9 to TRBJ1-1; 7 bases align to TRBD1. This CDR3 spans 15 amino acids. Looked up from germline, CDR1 is SGDLS and CDR2 is YYNGEE. Trimming took 0 bases from V and 1 from J; bases not matched to a gene: 3. The DNA of the CDR3 is TGTGCCAGCAGCGTAGATGACAGGGAGAACACTGAAGCTTTCTTT. Translating gives CASSVDDRENTEAFF.

The chain carries TRBV7-6 and TRBJ1-5, with D possibly TRBD1 on 5 matching bases. The CDR3 length is 14 residues. Germline CDR1 is SGHVS and CDR2 is FNYEAQ. V lost 1 base and J 9 bases, leaving 13 bases between the germline ends. CDR3 protein: CASSLGTPGWPQHF. CDR3 nucleotide sequence: TGTGCCAGCAGCTTAGGGACACCCGGATGGCCCCAGCATTTT.

This chain joins TRBV9 and TRBJ2-2; 7 nucleotides match TRBD1. Looked up from germline, CDR1 is SGDLS and CDR2 is YYNGEE. J lost 3 bases, V lost 1 base, and 3 bases had no gene match. The CDR3 sequence is 15 residues long. CDR3 region: CASSVLQGYTGELFF. CDR3 sequence (DNA): TGTGCCAGCAGCGTATTACAGGGGTACACCGGGGAGCTGTTTTTT.

This chain uses TRBV7-2 with TRBJ1-1; 7 nucleotides align to TRBD1. Trimming removed 2 bases from V and 4 bases from J; junction bases left unmatched: 13. The germline CDR1 and CDR2 sequences are SGHTA and FQGNSA. This CDR3 region has 17 residues. The CDR3 loop reads CASSLWRQGLPFTEAFF. The DNA of the CDR3 is TGTGCCAGCAGCTTATGGCGACAGGGTCTCCCTTTCACTGAAGCTTTCTTT.

CDR3 amino acids: CASSLVHTEAFF. The CDR3 DNA is TGTGCCAGCAGCTTAGTCCACACTGAAGCTTTCTTT. V gene TRBV11-2 combines with J gene TRBJ1-1; D gene ambiguous. CDR1 is SGHAT, CDR2 FQNNGV, per germline. V dropped 1 base and J dropped 3 bases, with 3 bases sitting between them. This CDR3 is 12 amino acids long.

This clone has a single count. The chain employs TRBV25-1 and TRBJ1-1; D is unclear. V was trimmed by 5 bases and J by 4 bases, leaving 8 bases between them. The CDR3 is made up of 12 amino acids. Germline loops: CDR1 MGHDK, CDR2 SYGVNS. The chain's CDR3 is CASSRGPTEAFF. The CDR3 bases are TGTGCCAGCAGTCGAGGTCCCACTGAAGCTTTCTTT.